This T cell receptor beta chain was identified during a study of CD8 T cells in Susac syndrome. Study-level points and caveats: The study's TCR sequencing and HLA analysis covered a relatively small number of individuals, and the study acknowledged this.

cDNA came from about 0.5 to 1 ug RNA primed by random hexamers. By means of immunoSEQ multiplex PCR, TCR beta CDR3 spanning 54 Vbeta and 13 Jbeta underwent amplification. Using its own MiXCR run on the immunoSEQ multiplex PCR reads, TCRdb lists one record per CDR3 protein. The sample records about 250,000 distinct CDR3 sequences, around 95% being singletons. The CDR3 runs to 18 residues. J gave up 0 bases and V 3 bases, and 8 bases lay outside the gene matches. As concerns this clonotype: Its antigen is unknown.

CD8+ and CD4+ blood T cells underwent TCR beta sequencing. Sequencing input: CD4+ T cells from PBMCs. This TCR was sampled from a human donor with multiple sclerosis. The chain employs TRBV12-3 or TRBV12-4 and TRBJ2-6; the match to TRBD1 covers 7 bases. CDR3 residues: CASSFAGTVNSGANVLTF. Here the CDR3 DNA reads TGTGCCAGCAGTTTCGCCGGGACAGTGAACTCTGGGGCCAACGTCCTGACTTTC.